This T cell receptor (beta chain) is drawn from a study of Graves' ophthalmopathy and Graves' hyperthyroidism. Germline lookup yields CDR1 SEHNR and CDR2 FQNEAQ (reference sequence). The length of the CDR3 is 14 residues. Trimming shortened V by 5 bases and J by 1 base, and 9 bases separated the two germline ends. The TCR beta CDR3 regions underwent amplification from RNA transcripts. The authors performed first-round RT-PCR with HTBI primers and then a second-round multiplex PCR. TCRdb processed the multiplex PCR reads anew with MiXCR; each CDR3 protein has one entry. In the table there are almost 750,000 distinct CDR3 sequences, roughly 41% of which are singletons. Turning to this clonotype: Its antigen remains unidentified.

Study observations and caveats: Discriminating ophthalmopathy from stable hyperthyroidism, a 13-signature model attained a sensitivity of 85% to 90% and a specificity of about 81%.

This sequence originates from an adult man with Graves' ophthalmopathy. Material: peripheral blood. The chain carries TRBV7-9 and TRBJ1-3; D remains unclear. Here the CDR3 DNA reads TGTGCCAGCAGCCCGAACCCATCTGGAAACACCATATATTTT. Translating it yields CASSPNPSGNTIYF.